Given below is one T cell receptor beta chain in context. As yet, its antigen is unknown. The data belong to a study of T cells after yellow fever vaccination. Germline CDR1 reads SGHNT; CDR2 reads YYREEE (reference sequence). Trimming took 0 bases from V and 5 from J, leaving 8 bases between them. The CDR3 runs to 13 residues. For TCR, cDNA came from 5'RACE template switching, which added a universal primer site and UMIs. TCRdb analysed the 5' RACE reads with MiXCR anew, one entry per CDR3 protein. Of approximately 130,000 distinct CDR3 sequences detected, roughly 15% appear once; the ten largest clones hold approximately 43%. Study-level findings and limits: Repertoires obtained by FACS sorting could include abundant clonotypes that entered as contaminants from the bulk population. On re-exposure, the response was weaker but peaked faster, at day 5 versus 15. The booster response re-showed most primary clones: about 96% CD4, around 85% CD8.

The sequence was collected from a man younger than 35 who received the YFV17D yellow fever vaccine. The specimen comprised CD8+ T cells sorted from PBMCs, sampled 5 days after the yellow fever booster vaccination. This chain links TRBV5-4 with TRBJ1-1, with a possible D match to TRBD1 (5 bases). This chain's CDR3 is CASSLGQKTEAFF. The CDR3 DNA follows: TGTGCCAGCAGCTTGGGACAGAAAACTGAAGCTTTCTTT.